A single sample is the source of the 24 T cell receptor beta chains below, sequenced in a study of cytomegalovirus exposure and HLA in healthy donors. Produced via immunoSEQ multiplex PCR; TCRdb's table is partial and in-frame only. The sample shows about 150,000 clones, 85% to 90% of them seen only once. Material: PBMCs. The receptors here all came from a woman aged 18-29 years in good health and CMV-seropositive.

CDR3: CASSLAAGVGNEQFF. In DNA form, the CDR3 reads TGTGCCAGCAGCTTAGCTGCGGGAGTTGGGAATGAGCAGTTCTTC. This chain uses TRBV7-2 with TRBJ2-1; 7 bases are shared with TRBD2. The germline gives CDR1 SGHTA, CDR2 FQGNSA. Trimming at V came to 0 bases and at J to 7 bases, leaving 6 bases not matched to a gene. This CDR3 has 15 residues.

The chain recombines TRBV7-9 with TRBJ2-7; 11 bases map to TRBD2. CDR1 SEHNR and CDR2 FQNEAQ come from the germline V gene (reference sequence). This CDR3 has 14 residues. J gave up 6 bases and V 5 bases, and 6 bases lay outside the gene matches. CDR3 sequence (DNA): TGTGCCAGCAGCCGTACTAGCGGGAGTTCCGAGCAGTACTTC. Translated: CASSRTSGSSEQYF.

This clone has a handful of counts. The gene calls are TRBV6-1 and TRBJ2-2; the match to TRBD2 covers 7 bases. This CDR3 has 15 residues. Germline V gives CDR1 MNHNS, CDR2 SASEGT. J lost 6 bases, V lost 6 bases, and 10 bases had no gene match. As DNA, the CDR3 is TGTGCCAGCAGGACTAGCATACCCCTCCCCGGGGAGCTGTTTTTT. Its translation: CASRTSIPLPGELFF.

This chain's CDR3 is CASGNSARTDTQYF. The CDR3 region has the DNA TGTGCCAGCGGAAATAGCGCCCGCACAGATACGCAGTATTTT. The chain has TRBV2 and TRBJ2-3, with D possibly TRBD2 on 5 matching bases. Trimming took 8 bases from V and 1 from J, leaving 13 bases between them. The CDR3 contains 14 residues. Germline lookup yields CDR1 SNHLY and CDR2 FYNNEI. Combining the CDR3 with reference TRBV2 and TRBJ2-3 gives the whole variable domain EPEVTQTPSHQVTQMGQEVILRCVPISNHLYFYWYRQILGQKVEFLVSFYNNEISEKSEIFDDQFSVERPDGSNFTLKIRSTKLEDSAMYFCASGNSARTDTQYFGPGTRLTVL.

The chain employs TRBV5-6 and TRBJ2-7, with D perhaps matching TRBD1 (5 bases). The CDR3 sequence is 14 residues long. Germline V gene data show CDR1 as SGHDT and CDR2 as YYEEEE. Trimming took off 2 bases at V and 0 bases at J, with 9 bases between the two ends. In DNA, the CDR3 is TGTGCCAGCAGCTTTTACAGGAGCTCCTACGAGCAGTACTTC. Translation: CASSFYRSSYEQYF. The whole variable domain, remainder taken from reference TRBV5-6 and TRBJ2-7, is DAGVTQSPTHLIKTRGQQVTLRCSPKSGHDTVSWYQQALGQGPQFIFQYYEEEERQRGNFPDRFSGHQFPNYSSELNVNALLLGDSALYLCASSFYRSSYEQYFGPGTRLTVT.

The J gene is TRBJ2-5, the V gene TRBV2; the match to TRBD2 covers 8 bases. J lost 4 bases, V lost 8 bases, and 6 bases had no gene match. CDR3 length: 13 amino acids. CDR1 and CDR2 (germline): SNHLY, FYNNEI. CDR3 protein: CASRGLAGETQYF. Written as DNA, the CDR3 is TGTGCCAGCCGGGGGCTAGCGGGAGAGACCCAGTACTTC.

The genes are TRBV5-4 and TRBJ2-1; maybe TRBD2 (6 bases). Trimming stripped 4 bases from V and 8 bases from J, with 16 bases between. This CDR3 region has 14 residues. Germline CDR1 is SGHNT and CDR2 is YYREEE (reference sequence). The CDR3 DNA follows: TGTGCCAGCAGCCCGCGACTAGGGGCGGATGAGCAGTTCTTC. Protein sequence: CASSPRLGADEQFF.

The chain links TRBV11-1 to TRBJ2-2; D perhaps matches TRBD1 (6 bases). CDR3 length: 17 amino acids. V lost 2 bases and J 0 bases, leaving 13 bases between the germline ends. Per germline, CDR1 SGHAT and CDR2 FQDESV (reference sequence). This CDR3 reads CASSLYGQGTNTGELFF. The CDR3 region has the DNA TGTGCCAGCAGCTTATATGGGCAGGGGACGAACACCGGGGAGCTGTTTTTT.

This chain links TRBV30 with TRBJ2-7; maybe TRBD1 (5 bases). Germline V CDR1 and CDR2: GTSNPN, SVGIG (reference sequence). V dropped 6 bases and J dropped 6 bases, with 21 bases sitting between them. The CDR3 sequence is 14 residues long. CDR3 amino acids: CACLPPSGISEQYF. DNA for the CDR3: TGTGCCTGTCTACCCCCATCAGGGATCTCCGAGCAGTACTTC.

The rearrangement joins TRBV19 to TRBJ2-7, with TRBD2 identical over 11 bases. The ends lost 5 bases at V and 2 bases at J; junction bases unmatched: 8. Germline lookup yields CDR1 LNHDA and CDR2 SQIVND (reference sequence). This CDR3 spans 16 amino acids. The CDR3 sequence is CASSQLAGVTAYEQYF. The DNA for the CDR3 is TGTGCCAGTAGTCAACTAGCGGGAGTCACTGCCTACGAGCAGTACTTC.

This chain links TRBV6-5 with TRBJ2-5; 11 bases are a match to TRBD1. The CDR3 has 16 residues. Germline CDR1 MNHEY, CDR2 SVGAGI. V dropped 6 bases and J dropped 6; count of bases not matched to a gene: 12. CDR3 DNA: TGTGCCAGCAGCTACAAGGGACAGGGGGTTCATAAGACCCAGTACTTC. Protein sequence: CASSYKGQGVHKTQYF.

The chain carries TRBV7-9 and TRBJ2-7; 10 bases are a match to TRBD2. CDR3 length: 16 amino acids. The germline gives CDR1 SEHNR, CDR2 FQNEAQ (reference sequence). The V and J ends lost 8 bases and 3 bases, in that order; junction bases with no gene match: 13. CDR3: CASGTPGASGSYEQYF. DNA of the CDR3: TGTGCCAGCGGAACCCCAGGGGCTAGCGGGAGCTACGAGCAGTACTTC.

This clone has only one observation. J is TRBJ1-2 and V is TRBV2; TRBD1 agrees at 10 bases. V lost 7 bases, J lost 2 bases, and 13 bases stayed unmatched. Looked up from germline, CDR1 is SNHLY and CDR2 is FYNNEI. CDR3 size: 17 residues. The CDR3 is CASMGGQGRGWNYGYTF. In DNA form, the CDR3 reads TGTGCCAGCATGGGGGGACAGGGGAGAGGTTGGAACTATGGCTACACCTTC.

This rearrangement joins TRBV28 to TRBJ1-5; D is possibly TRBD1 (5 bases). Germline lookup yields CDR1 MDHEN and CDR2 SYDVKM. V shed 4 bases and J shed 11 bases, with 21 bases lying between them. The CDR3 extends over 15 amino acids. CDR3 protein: CASSSMRESAGAQHF. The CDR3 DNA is TGTGCCAGCAGTTCGATGAGGGAATCGGCGGGGGCCCAGCATTTT.

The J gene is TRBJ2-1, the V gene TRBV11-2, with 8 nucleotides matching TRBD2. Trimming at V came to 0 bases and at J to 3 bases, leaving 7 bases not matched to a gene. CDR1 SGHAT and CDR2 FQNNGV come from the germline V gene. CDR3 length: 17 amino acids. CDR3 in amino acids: CASSLEYGRALYNEQFF. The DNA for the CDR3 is TGTGCCAGCAGCTTAGAGTACGGGAGGGCCCTCTACAATGAGCAGTTCTTC.

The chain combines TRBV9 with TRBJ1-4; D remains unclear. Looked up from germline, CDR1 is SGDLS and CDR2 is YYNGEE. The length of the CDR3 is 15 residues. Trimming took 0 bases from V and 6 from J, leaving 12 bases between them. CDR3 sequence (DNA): TGTGCCAGCAGCGTAGGCCTCTCGGTGTATGAAAAACTGTTTTTT. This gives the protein CASSVGLSVYEKLFF.

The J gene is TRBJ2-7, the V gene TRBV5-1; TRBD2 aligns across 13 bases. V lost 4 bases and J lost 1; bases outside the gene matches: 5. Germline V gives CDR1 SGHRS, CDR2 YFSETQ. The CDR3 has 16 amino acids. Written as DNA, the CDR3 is TGCGCCAGCAGCACCGGACTAGCGGGAGTTTCCTACGAGCAGTACTTC. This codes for CASSTGLAGVSYEQYF.

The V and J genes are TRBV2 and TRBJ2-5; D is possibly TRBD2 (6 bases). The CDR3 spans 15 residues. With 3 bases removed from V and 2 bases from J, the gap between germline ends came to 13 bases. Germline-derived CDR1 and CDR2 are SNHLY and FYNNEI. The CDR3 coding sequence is TGTGCCAGCAGTGATGGGACCGGGACTCAAGAGACCCAGTACTTC. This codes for CASSDGTGTQETQYF.

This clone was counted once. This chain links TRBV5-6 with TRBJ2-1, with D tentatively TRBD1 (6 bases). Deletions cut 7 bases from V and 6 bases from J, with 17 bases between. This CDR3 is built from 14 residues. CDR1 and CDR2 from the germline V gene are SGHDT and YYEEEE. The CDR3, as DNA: TGTGCCAGCGCAGGGGATTCCCGCGTCAATGAGCAGTTCTTC. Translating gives CASAGDSRVNEQFF. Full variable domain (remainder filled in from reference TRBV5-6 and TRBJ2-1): DAGVTQSPTHLIKTRGQQVTLRCSPKSGHDTVSWYQQALGQGPQFIFQYYEEEERQRGNFPDRFSGHQFPNYSSELNVNALLLGDSALYLCASAGDSRVNEQFFGPGTRLTVL.

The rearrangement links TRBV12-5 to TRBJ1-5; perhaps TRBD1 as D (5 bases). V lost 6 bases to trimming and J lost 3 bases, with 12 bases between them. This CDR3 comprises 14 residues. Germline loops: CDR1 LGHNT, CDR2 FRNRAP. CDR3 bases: TGTGCTAGTGGGCCGGGGGGGGACAATCAGCCCCAGCATTTT. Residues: CASGPGGDNQPQHF.

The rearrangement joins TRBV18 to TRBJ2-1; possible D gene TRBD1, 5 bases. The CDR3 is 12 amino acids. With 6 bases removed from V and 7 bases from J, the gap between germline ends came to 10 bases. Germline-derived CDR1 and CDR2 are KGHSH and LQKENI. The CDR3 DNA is TGTGCCAGCTCCGCTAGGGGAAATGAGCAGTTCTTC. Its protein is CASSARGNEQFF.

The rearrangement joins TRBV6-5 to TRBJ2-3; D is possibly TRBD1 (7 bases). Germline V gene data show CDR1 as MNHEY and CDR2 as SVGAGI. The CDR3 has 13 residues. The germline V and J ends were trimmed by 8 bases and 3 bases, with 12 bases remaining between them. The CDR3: CASGGGATDTQYF. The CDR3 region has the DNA TGTGCCAGCGGAGGGGGCGCGACAGATACGCAGTATTTT.

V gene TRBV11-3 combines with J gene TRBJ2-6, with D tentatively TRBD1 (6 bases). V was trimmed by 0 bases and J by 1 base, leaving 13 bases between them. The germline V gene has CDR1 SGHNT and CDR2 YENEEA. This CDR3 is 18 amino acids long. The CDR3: CASSLEGNRVSGANVLTF. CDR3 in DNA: TGTGCCAGCAGCTTAGAAGGAAACAGGGTATCTGGGGCCAACGTCCTGACTTTC.

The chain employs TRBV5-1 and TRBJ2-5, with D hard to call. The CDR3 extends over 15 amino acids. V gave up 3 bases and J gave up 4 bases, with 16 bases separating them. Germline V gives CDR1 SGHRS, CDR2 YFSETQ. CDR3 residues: CASSYTTSPPETQYF. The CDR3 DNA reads TGCGCCAGCAGCTACACGACTTCTCCCCCAGAGACCCAGTACTTC.